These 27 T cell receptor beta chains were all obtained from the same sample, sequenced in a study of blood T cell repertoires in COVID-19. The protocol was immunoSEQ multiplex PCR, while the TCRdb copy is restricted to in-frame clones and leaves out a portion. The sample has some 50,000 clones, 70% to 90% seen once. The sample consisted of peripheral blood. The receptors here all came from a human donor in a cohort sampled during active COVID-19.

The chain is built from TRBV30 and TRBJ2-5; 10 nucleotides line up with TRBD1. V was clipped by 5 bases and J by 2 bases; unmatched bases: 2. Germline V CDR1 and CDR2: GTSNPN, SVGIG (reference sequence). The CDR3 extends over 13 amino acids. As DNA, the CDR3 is TGTGCCTGGGACAGGGGGCTGCAAGAGACCCAGTACTTC. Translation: CAWDRGLQETQYF. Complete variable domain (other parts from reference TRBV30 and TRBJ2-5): SQTIHQWPATLVQPVGSPLSLECTVEGTSNPNLYWYRQAAGRGLQLLFYSVGIGQISSEVPQNLSASRPQDRQFILSSKKLLLSDSGFYLCAWDRGLQETQYFGPGTRLLVL.

The CDR3 reads CASSNGVNTEAFF. For the CDR3, the DNA is TGTGCCAGCTCCAACGGGGTGAACACTGAAGCTTTCTTT. V and J are TRBV18 and TRBJ1-1; D is unclear. CDR3 length: 13 amino acids. V lost 6 bases and J lost 0, with 8 bases in between. Germline CDR1 is KGHSH and CDR2 is LQKENI.

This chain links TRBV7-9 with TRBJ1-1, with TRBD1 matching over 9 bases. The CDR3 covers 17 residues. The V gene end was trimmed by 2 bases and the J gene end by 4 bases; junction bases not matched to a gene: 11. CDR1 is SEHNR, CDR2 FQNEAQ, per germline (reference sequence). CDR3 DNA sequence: TGTGCCAGCAGCTTACCGCTGGGACAGGGCTGGAGCACTGAAGCTTTCTTT. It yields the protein CASSLPLGQGWSTEAFF.

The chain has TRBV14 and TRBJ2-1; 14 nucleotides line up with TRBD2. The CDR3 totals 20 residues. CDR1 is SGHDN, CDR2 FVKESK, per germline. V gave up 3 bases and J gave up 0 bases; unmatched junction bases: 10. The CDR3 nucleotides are TGTGCCAGCAGCCAGCCCAGACTAGCGGGAGGGCCGAGCTCCTACAATGAGCAGTTCTTC. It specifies CASSQPRLAGGPSSYNEQFF.

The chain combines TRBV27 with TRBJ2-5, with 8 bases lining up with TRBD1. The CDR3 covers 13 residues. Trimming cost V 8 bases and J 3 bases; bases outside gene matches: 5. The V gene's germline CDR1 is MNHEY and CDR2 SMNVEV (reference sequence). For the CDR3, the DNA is TGTGCCAGCCAGGACAGGGTAGAAGAGACCCAGTACTTC. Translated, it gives CASQDRVEETQYF.

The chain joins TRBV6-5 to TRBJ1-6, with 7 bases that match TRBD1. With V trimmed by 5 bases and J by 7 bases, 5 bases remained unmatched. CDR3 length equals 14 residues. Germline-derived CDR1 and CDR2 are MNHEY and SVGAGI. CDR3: CASSKTGQNSPLHF. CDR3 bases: TGTGCCAGCAGTAAGACAGGGCAAAATTCACCCCTCCACTTT.

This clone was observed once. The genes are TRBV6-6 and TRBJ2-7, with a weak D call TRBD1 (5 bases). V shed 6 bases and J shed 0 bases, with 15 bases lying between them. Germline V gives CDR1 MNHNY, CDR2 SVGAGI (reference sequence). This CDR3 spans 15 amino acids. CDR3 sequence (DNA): TGTGCCAGCAGCCTGGACATGATGAGCTCCTACGAGCAGTACTTC. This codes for CASSLDMMSSYEQYF.

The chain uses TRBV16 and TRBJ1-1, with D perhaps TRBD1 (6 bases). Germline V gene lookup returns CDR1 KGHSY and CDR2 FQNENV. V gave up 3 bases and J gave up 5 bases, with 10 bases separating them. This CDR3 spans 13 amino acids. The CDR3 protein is CASSHDRRTEAFF. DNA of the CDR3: TGTGCCAGCAGCCATGACAGGCGGACTGAAGCTTTCTTT.

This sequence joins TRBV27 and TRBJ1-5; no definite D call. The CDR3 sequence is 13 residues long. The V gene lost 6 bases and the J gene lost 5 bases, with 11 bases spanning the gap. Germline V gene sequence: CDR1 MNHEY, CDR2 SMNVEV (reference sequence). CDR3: CASRTRPDQPQHF. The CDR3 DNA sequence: TGTGCCAGCAGGACACGACCTGATCAGCCCCAGCATTTT.

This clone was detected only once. The CDR3: CASSGGEYSTDTQYF. CDR3 nucleotide sequence: TGCGCCAGCAGTGGTGGGGAGTATAGCACAGATACGCAGTATTTT. V and J are TRBV10-2 and TRBJ2-3; possible D gene TRBD2, 5 bases. The CDR3 covers 15 residues. The V and J ends lost 4 bases and 0 bases respectively, with 11 bases between them. Looked up from germline, CDR1 is WSHSY and CDR2 is SAAADI.

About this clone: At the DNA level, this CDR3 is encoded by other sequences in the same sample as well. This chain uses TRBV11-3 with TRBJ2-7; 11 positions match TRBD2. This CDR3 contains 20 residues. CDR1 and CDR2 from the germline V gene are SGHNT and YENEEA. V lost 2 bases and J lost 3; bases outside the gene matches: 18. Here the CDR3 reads CASSLKVRTSGFPNFYEQYF. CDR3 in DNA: TGTGCCAGCAGCTTAAAGGTAAGGACTAGCGGGTTCCCTAATTTCTACGAGCAGTACTTC.

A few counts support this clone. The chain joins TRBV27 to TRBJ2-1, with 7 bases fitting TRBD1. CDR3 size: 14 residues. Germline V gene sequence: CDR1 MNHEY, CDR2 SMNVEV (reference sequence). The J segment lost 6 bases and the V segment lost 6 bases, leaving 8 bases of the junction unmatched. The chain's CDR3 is CASSSITGVNEQFF. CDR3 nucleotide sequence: TGTGCCAGCAGCTCCATCACAGGGGTCAATGAGCAGTTCTTC.

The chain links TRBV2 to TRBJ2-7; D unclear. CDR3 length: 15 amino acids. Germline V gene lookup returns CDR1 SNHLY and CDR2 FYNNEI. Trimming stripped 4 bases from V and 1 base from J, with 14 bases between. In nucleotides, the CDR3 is TGTGCCAGCAGTGCCGAAACTCGGTATTCCTACGAGCAGTACTTC. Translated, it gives CASSAETRYSYEQYF. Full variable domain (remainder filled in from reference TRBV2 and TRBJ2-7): EPEVTQTPSHQVTQMGQEVILRCVPISNHLYFYWYRQILGQKVEFLVSFYNNEISEKSEIFDDQFSVERPDGSNFTLKIRSTKLEDSAMYFCASSAETRYSYEQYFGPGTRLTVT.

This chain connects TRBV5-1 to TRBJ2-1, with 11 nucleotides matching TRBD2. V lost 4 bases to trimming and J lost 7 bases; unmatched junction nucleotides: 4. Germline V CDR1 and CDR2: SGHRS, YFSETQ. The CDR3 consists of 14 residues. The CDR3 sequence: CASSQTSGVNEQFF. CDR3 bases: TGCGCCAGCAGCCAGACTAGCGGGGTAAATGAGCAGTTCTTC.

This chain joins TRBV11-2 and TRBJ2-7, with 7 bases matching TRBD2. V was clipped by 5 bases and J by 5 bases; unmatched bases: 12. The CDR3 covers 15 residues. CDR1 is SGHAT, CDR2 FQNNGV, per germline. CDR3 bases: TGTGCCAGCAGCAAGCCGCCGGGAGGCCGGCACGAGCAGTACTTC. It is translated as CASSKPPGGRHEQYF.

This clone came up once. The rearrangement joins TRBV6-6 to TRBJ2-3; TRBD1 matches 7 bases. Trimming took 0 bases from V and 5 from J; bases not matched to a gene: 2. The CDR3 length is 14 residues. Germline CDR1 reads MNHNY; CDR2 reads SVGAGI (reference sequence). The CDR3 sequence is CASSYSGTVDTQYF. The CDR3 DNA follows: TGTGCCAGCAGTTACTCCGGGACAGTAGATACGCAGTATTTT.

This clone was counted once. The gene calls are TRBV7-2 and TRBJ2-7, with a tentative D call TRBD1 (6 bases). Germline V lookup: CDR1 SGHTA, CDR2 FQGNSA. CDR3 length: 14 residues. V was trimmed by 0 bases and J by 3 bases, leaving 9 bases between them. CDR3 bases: TGTGCCAGCAGCTTAGCCCGGACAGACTACGAGCAGTACTTC. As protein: CASSLARTDYEQYF.

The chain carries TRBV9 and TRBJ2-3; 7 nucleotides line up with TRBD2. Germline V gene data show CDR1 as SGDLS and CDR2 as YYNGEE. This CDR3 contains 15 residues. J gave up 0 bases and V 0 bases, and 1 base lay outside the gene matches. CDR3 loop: CASSVAGGSTDTQYF. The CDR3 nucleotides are TGTGCCAGCAGCGTAGCGGGGGGAAGCACAGATACGCAGTATTTT.

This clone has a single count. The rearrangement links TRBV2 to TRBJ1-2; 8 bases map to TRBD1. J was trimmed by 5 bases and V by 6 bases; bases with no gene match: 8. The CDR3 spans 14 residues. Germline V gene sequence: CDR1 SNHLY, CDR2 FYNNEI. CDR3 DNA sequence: TGTGCCAGCAGGACCCCTAACAGGGGGTATGGCTACACCTTC. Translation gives CASRTPNRGYGYTF.

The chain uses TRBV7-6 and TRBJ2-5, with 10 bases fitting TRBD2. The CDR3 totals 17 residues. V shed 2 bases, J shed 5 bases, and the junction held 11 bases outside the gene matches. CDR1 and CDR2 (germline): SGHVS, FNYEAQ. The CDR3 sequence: CASSLRGSGRALETQYF. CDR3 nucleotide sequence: TGTGCCAGCAGCTTAAGAGGGAGCGGGAGGGCCCTGGAGACCCAGTACTTC. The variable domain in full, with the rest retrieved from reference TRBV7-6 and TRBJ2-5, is GAGVSQSPRYKVTKRGQDVALRCDPISGHVSLYWYRQALGQGPEFLTYFNYEAQQDKSGLPNDRFSAERPEGSISTLTIQRTEQRDSAMYRCASSLRGSGRALETQYFGPGTRLLVL.

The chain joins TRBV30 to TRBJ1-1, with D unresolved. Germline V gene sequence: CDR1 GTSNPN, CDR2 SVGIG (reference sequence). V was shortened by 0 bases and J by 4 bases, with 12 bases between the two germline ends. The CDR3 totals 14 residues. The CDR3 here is CAWSVSGSGTEAFF. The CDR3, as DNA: TGTGCCTGGAGTGTAAGTGGATCGGGCACTGAAGCTTTCTTT.

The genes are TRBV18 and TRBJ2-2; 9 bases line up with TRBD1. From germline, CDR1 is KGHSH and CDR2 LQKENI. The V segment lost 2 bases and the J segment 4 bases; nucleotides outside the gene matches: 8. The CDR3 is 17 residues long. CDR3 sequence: CASSPGPGQGRTGELFF. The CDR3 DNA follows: TGTGCCAGCTCACCAGGCCCGGGACAGGGCCGCACCGGGGAGCTGTTTTTT.

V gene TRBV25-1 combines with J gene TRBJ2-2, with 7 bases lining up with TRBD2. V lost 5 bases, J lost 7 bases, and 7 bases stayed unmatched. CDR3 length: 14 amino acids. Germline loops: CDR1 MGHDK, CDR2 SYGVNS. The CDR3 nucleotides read TGTGCCAGCAGTAGGGAGGGATTGGGCGGGGAGCTGTTTTTT. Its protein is CASSREGLGGELFF.

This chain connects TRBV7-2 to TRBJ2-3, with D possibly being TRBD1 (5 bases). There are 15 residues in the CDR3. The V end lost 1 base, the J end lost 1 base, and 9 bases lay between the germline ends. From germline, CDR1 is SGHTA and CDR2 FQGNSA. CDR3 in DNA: TGTGCCAGCAGCTTAGTTTTGACAGGCACAGATACGCAGTATTTT. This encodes CASSLVLTGTDTQYF.

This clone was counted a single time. The CDR3 DNA follows: TGTGCCAGTACCTTGACGGGAGCCTACAATGAGCAGTTCTTC. It encodes CASTLTGAYNEQFF. The chain recombines TRBV19 with TRBJ2-1; D is possibly TRBD2 (6 bases). The CDR3 has 14 amino acids. The V end was cut by 7 bases, the J end by 2 bases, with 12 bases between. Germline assignment: CDR1 LNHDA and CDR2 SQIVND (reference sequence).

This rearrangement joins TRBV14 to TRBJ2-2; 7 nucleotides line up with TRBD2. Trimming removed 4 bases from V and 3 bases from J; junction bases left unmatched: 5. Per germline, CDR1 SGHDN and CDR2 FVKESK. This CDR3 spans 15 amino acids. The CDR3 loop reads CASSLGLVDTGELFF. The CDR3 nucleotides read TGTGCCAGCAGCCTCGGACTAGTTGACACCGGGGAGCTGTTTTTT.

CDR3 amino acids: CASSLHGITYEQYF. The CDR3 nucleotides are TGTGCCAGCAGTCTTCACGGGATAACCTACGAGCAGTACTTC. This chain links TRBV27 with TRBJ2-7; a possible D gene is TRBD2 (5 bases). The CDR3 contains 14 residues. From germline, CDR1 is MNHEY and CDR2 SMNVEV (reference sequence). The germline V and J ends were trimmed by 5 bases and 2 bases, with 13 bases remaining between them.